What follows are 6 T cell receptor beta chains derived from one specimen sequenced in a study of blood T cell repertoires in COVID-19. Using immunoSEQ multiplex PCR, the repertoire was profiled, and TCRdb retains in-frame clones only, with some absent. Found here are some 350,000 clones, under 95% of them singletons; the top ten hold less than 3.5%. The material sequenced was peripheral blood. The receptors derive from a young woman who had recovered from COVID-19.

This chain joins TRBV19 and TRBJ2-3, with D maybe TRBD2 (6 bases). The CDR3 runs 17 residues. The V gene lost 2 bases and the J gene lost 1 base, with 16 bases spanning the gap. Per germline, CDR1 LNHDA and CDR2 SQIVND (reference sequence). The CDR3: CASSIRSRGDRTDTQYF. As DNA, the CDR3 is TGTGCCAGTAGTATACGTTCACGCGGGGACCGCACAGATACGCAGTATTTT. The full variable domain, completed using reference TRBV19 and TRBJ2-3, is DGGITQSPKYLFRKEGQNVTLSCEQNLNHDAMYWYRQDPGQGLRLIYYSQIVNDFQKGDIAEGYSVSREKKESFPLTVTSAQKNPTAFYLCASSIRSRGDRTDTQYFGPGTRLTVL.

The chain is built from TRBV4-2 and TRBJ2-2; TRBD2 might be the D (6 bases). Germline V gives CDR1 LGHNA, CDR2 YNFKEQ. There are 16 residues in the CDR3. Trimming left V 0 bases short and J 0 bases short, with 8 bases between. Here the CDR3 DNA reads TGTGCCAGCAGCCAAGAGCGGGAAACGAACACCGGGGAGCTGTTTTTT. Its translation is CASSQERETNTGELFF.

This rearrangement joins TRBV29-1 to TRBJ2-4; D unresolved. Trimming removed 4 bases at V and 2 bases at J, with 9 bases between. The CDR3 has 13 residues. Germline V CDR1 and CDR2: SQVTM, ANQGSEA. CDR3 sequence: CSVVVVTKNIQYF. CDR3 sequence (DNA): TGCAGCGTTGTAGTGGTGACCAAAAACATTCAGTACTTC.

The chain recombines TRBV4-3 with TRBJ1-2; 8 bases line up with TRBD1. V lost 3 bases to trimming and J lost 5 bases; unmatched junction nucleotides: 8. The CDR3 has 15 amino acids. From germline, CDR1 is LGHNA and CDR2 YSLEER. The DNA for the CDR3 is TGCGCCAGCAGCCAGGCCGACAGGGGCGGTTATGGCTACACCTTC. Its translation: CASSQADRGGYGYTF.

The rearrangement joins TRBV4-3 to TRBJ1-5; tentatively, D is TRBD1 (6 bases). Germline V gene data show CDR1 as LGHNA and CDR2 as YSLEER. The CDR3 has 15 residues. Trimming pared 3 bases from V and 7 bases from J, leaving 16 bases between. CDR3 amino acids: CASSHAIQGLQPQHF. In DNA, the CDR3 is TGCGCCAGCAGCCACGCGATACAGGGTTTGCAGCCCCAGCATTTT.

The chain couples TRBV5-1 to TRBJ2-1, with a weak D call TRBD2 (6 bases). The CDR3 sequence is 16 residues long. Germline CDR1 and CDR2: SGHRS and YFSETQ. V was clipped by 0 bases and J by 8 bases, with 18 bases between them. CDR3 sequence reads: CASSLGRDSLSDEQFF. In DNA, the CDR3 is TGCGCCAGCAGCTTGGGGCGGGACTCCCTCAGCGATGAGCAGTTCTTC.